Below, 9 T cell receptor beta chains from the same sample are listed, as sequenced in a study of cytomegalovirus exposure and HLA in healthy donors. Researchers ran the PCR with 60 Vbeta and 13 Jbeta primers. Produced via immunoSEQ multiplex PCR; TCRdb's table is partial and in-frame only. The sample contains 100,000 to 150,000 clones, more than 60% of which appear only once. Sequencing input: PBMCs. Receptors originate from a woman aged 40 to 50 in good health and CMV-seropositive.

This chain joins TRBV6-5 and TRBJ2-1; 7 bases are a match to TRBD2. This CDR3 contains 11 residues. Germline V lookup: CDR1 MNHEY, CDR2 SVGAGI. With V trimmed by 6 bases and J by 12 bases, 5 bases remained unmatched. In DNA, the CDR3 is TGTGCCAGCAGCCGCGGGGAGGGGCAGTTCTTC. Its translation is CASSRGEGQFF.

By sample fraction, this clone is medium-sized (0.01 to 0.1%). The chain links TRBV6-5 to TRBJ1-5; the match to TRBD1 covers 7 bases. CDR3 length: 14 amino acids. Germline V gene sequence: CDR1 MNHEY, CDR2 SVGAGI. The V and J ends lost 6 bases and 2 bases, in that order; junction bases with no gene match: 4. The CDR3 DNA follows: TGTGCCAGCAGAACGACAGGGCGCAATCAGCCCCAGCATTTT. Its protein product is CASRTTGRNQPQHF.

This clone was picked up a small number of times. The chain employs TRBV7-2 and TRBJ1-1, with D possibly TRBD1 on 5 matching bases. The CDR3 is 14 amino acids. Trimming cost V 2 bases and J 3 bases, with 10 bases left between them. Germline CDR1 reads SGHTA; CDR2 reads FQGNSA. The CDR3 DNA sequence: TGTGCCAGCAGCTTAAAGGGGATGGACACTGAAGCTTTCTTT. Amino acid sequence: CASSLKGMDTEAFF. The variable domain in full, with the rest retrieved from reference TRBV7-2 and TRBJ1-1, is GAGVSQSPSNKVTEKGKDVELRCDPISGHTALYWYRQSLGQGLEFLIYFQGNSAPDKSGLPSDRFSAERTGGSVSTLTIQRTQQEDSAVYLCASSLKGMDTEAFFGQGTRLTVV.

The V call is TRBV7-2, the J call TRBJ2-7; possibly TRBD2 for D (5 bases). Between the trimmed V and J ends, which lost 3 bases and 6 bases, there was a span of 18 bases. CDR1 SGHTA and CDR2 FQGNSA come from the germline V gene. This CDR3 contains 15 residues. CDR3 region: CASSFIVRSRGEQYF. The CDR3 DNA reads as TGTGCCAGCAGCTTCATTGTGAGGAGTCGGGGCGAGCAGTACTTC.

The gene calls are TRBV27 and TRBJ2-5, with D perhaps TRBD2 (6 bases). The assigned J gene may be wrong: the sequence end matches TRBJ2-7 better. This CDR3 region has 15 residues. From germline, CDR1 is MNHEY and CDR2 SMNVEV (reference sequence). The CDR3: CASRNTGTVGYEQYF. DNA of the CDR3: TGTGCCAGCAGAAACACCGGGACTGTTGGATACGAGCAGTACTTC.

This clone was counted between two and nine times. The chain has TRBV6-5 and TRBJ1-6; 8 bases match TRBD1. Germline CDR1 MNHEY, CDR2 SVGAGI. The CDR3 spans 14 residues. Trimming cost V 5 bases and J 8 bases; bases outside gene matches: 5. The CDR3 DNA reads as TGTGCCAGCAGTGAACGGACAGGGCATTCACCCCTCCACTTT. Residues: CASSERTGHSPLHF.

The chain carries TRBV5-8 and TRBJ2-5, with 7 bases fitting TRBD2. The J call may not be correct, given that the DNA end is closer to TRBJ2-7. The CDR3 has 15 residues. Germline V gene lookup returns CDR1 SGHTS and CDR2 YDEGEE. CDR3 coding DNA: TGTGCCAGCAGCTTGGAGGGCGGGAGCTCCTACGAGCAGTACTTC. It translates to CASSLEGGSSYEQYF.

The CDR3 here is CASSEIARLFEKLFF. The CDR3 bases are TGTGCCAGCAGCGAGATTGCCCGACTATTCGAAAAACTGTTTTTT. The chain joins TRBV5-8 to TRBJ1-4; no reliable D call. Germline V gene data show CDR1 as SGHTS and CDR2 as YDEGEE. The V and J ends lost 4 bases and 8 bases respectively, with 18 bases between them. The CDR3 length is 15 residues.

V and J are TRBV2 and TRBJ1-2, with D possibly matching TRBD1 (6 bases). Trimming removed 6 bases from V and 4 bases from J, with 18 bases in between. The CDR3 spans 15 residues. The germline CDR1 and CDR2 sequences are SNHLY and FYNNEI. The CDR3 region is CASRDERGGAYGYTF. CDR3 sequence (DNA): TGTGCCAGCAGAGACGAAAGGGGGGGCGCCTATGGCTACACCTTC.